The 32 T cell receptor beta chains below were found in one sample sequenced in a study of blood T cell repertoires in COVID-19. The protocol was immunoSEQ multiplex PCR, while the TCRdb copy is restricted to in-frame clones and leaves out a portion. Altogether about 30,000 clones are present, approximately 91% being singletons, with the ten largest covering roughly two fifths. Sequenced material: peripheral blood. The source is a man aged 60 to 69 with active or convalescent COVID-19.

The V call is TRBV7-2, the J call TRBJ1-5, with 9 bases that match TRBD1. The CDR3 is made up of 17 amino acids. CDR1 and CDR2 from the germline V gene are SGHTA and FQGNSA. The ends lost 4 bases at V and 0 bases at J; junction bases unmatched: 7. CDR3 amino acids: CASSSDRGFFSNQPQHF. CDR3 nucleotide sequence: TGTGCCAGCAGCTCCGACAGGGGGTTCTTTAGCAATCAGCCCCAGCATTTT.

This sequence joins TRBV3-1 (or the pseudogene TRBV3-2) and TRBJ1-2; D remains ambiguous. Trimming left V 3 bases short and J 3 bases short, with 8 bases between. The CDR3 spans 13 residues. CDR1 is LGHDT and CDR2 is YNNKEL in the germline V gene (reference sequence). The CDR3 bases are TGTGCCAGCAGCCAGAACAGTTACTATGGCTACACCTTC. Protein sequence: CASSQNSYYGYTF.

This clone has only one observation. The V gene is TRBV5-6, the J gene TRBJ2-7, with 9 bases fitting TRBD1. The V gene end was trimmed by 2 bases and the J gene end by 3 bases; junction bases not matched to a gene: 3. Germline assignment: CDR1 SGHDT and CDR2 YYEEEE. The CDR3 covers 14 residues. The DNA for the CDR3 is TGTGCCAGCAGCTTTGGGACAGGGCACTACGAGCAGTACTTC. Protein sequence: CASSFGTGHYEQYF.

This chain uses TRBV6-5 with TRBJ1-3; D uncertain. In germline, CDR1 is MNHEY, CDR2 SVGAGI. V dropped 4 bases and J dropped 0 bases, with 7 bases sitting between them. This CDR3 spans 14 amino acids. The DNA for the CDR3 is TGTGCCAGCAGTTTTGCGGGCTCTGGAAACACCATATATTTT. Translating gives CASSFAGSGNTIYF.

The chain uses TRBV7-9 and TRBJ1-4; D is perhaps TRBD1 (5 bases). The V end was cut by 3 bases, the J end by 8 bases, with 10 bases between. Germline V gene sequence: CDR1 SEHNR, CDR2 FQNEAQ (reference sequence). The CDR3 is made up of 13 amino acids. The CDR3 DNA sequence: TGTGCCAGCAGCTTCGGCAGGGTAGAAAAACTGTTTTTT. Amino acids: CASSFGRVEKLFF.

The rearrangement joins TRBV7-9 to TRBJ1-3; TRBD1 is a possible D gene (5 bases). The germline CDR1 and CDR2 sequences are SEHNR and FQNEAQ (reference sequence). The V and J ends lost 2 bases and 0 bases respectively, with 14 bases between them. CDR3 length equals 17 residues. CDR3 coding DNA: TGTGCCAGCAGCTTAATTACGAGTCAGGGCTCTGGAAACACCATATATTTT. Encoded protein: CASSLITSQGSGNTIYF.

This chain links TRBV5-1 with TRBJ2-2; D gene ambiguous. CDR3 size: 14 residues. The V gene lost 0 bases and the J gene lost 4 bases, with 7 bases spanning the gap. Germline V CDR1 and CDR2: SGHRS, YFSETQ. The CDR3 nucleotides are TGCGCCAGCAGCTTGGAACGGAGCACCGGGGAGCTGTTTTTT. It is translated as CASSLERSTGELFF.

This clone was detected only a few times. The J gene is TRBJ1-1, the V gene TRBV7-2; 7 bases line up with TRBD1. The germline V gene has CDR1 SGHTA and CDR2 FQGNSA. The CDR3 covers 14 residues. J gave up 5 bases and V 4 bases, and 7 bases lay outside the gene matches. The CDR3 is CASSSFPDRTEAFF. In DNA form, the CDR3 reads TGTGCCAGCAGCTCATTCCCGGACAGGACTGAAGCTTTCTTT.

Concerning this clone: The germline gene is not matched at one end of the junction; a read error may be the cause. The chain links TRBV2 to TRBJ2-5; TRBD2 is a possible D gene (6 bases). Per the germline V gene, CDR1 is SNHLY and CDR2 is FYNNEI. CDR3 length equals 16 residues. The CDR3 loop is CASSQALVRGEETQYF. DNA for the CDR3: TGTGCCAGCAGTCAAGCGCTAGTGCGGGGAGAAGAGACCCAGTACTTC.

The genes are TRBV15 and TRBJ2-2; D is unresolved. Trimming left V 0 bases short and J 0 bases short, with 20 bases between. Germline CDR1 is LNHNV and CDR2 is YYDKDF (reference sequence). The CDR3 extends over 20 amino acids. CDR3 sequence: CATSRDLARSYSANTGELFF. CDR3 bases: TGTGCCACCAGCAGAGATCTGGCTCGATCGTACAGTGCGAACACCGGGGAGCTGTTTTTT.

This sequence joins TRBV25-1 and TRBJ2-6; the D gene is possibly TRBD1 (5 bases). Germline CDR1 is MGHDK and CDR2 is SYGVNS. With 1 base removed from V and 0 bases from J, the gap between germline ends came to 10 bases. The length of the CDR3 is 17 residues. The CDR3 DNA reads as TGTGCCAGCAGTGAATCTCAGGGTAGCTCTGGGGCCAACGTCCTGACTTTC. Protein sequence: CASSESQGSSGANVLTF.

The chain couples TRBV12-3 or TRBV12-4 to TRBJ1-1; possibly TRBD1 for D (6 bases). Trimming shortened V by 3 bases and J by 5 bases, and 10 bases separated the two germline ends. The CDR3 is 13 amino acids. In DNA form, the CDR3 reads TGTGCCAGCAGTTTGGTGGACAGTACTGAAGCTTTCTTT. Encoded protein: CASSLVDSTEAFF.

This chain joins TRBV7-9 and TRBJ2-7; D is uncertain. CDR3 length equals 13 residues. Germline V gives CDR1 SEHNR, CDR2 FQNEAQ (reference sequence). V was shortened by 1 base and J by 1 base, with 5 bases between the two germline ends. For the CDR3, the DNA is TGTGCCAGCAGCTTAGATCCATCCTACGAGCAGTACTTC. This gives the protein CASSLDPSYEQYF.

The V gene is TRBV3-1 (or the pseudogene TRBV3-2), the J gene TRBJ1-2; 7 bases line up with TRBD1. V lost 4 bases and J lost 4; bases outside the gene matches: 3. Germline V lookup: CDR1 LGHDT, CDR2 YNNKEL (reference sequence). There are 13 residues in the CDR3. The CDR3 region has the DNA TGTGCCAGCAGCCTGACAGGGCCCTATGGCTACACCTTC. This encodes CASSLTGPYGYTF.

V is TRBV4-1 and J is TRBJ1-6; D is perhaps TRBD1 (5 bases). Per germline, CDR1 MGHRA and CDR2 YSYEKL. The CDR3 runs 16 residues. Deletions cut 0 bases from V and 7 bases from J, with 13 bases between. The CDR3 loop reads CASSQDLQGRNSPLHF. In nucleotides, the CDR3 is TGCGCCAGCAGCCAAGATCTGCAGGGCAGGAATTCACCCCTCCACTTT.

The chain is built from TRBV6-2 or TRBV6-3 and TRBJ1-2, with TRBD1 as a possible D gene (5 bases). V lost 4 bases and J 8 bases, leaving 17 bases between the germline ends. The CDR3 is 14 residues long. Germline CDR1 and CDR2: MNHEY and SVGEGT. The CDR3 loop reads CASSSGTTLGGYTF. The CDR3 bases are TGTGCCAGCAGTTCCGGGACTACACTAGGAGGCTACACCTTC.

This rearrangement joins TRBV18 to TRBJ1-2, with D hard to call. The V and J ends lost 6 bases and 6 bases respectively, with 14 bases between them. CDR1 KGHSH and CDR2 LQKENI come from the germline V gene. The CDR3 covers 13 residues. CDR3 nucleotide sequence: TGTGCCAGCTCCCAAGATGGGGAGAATGGCTACACCTTC. It yields the protein CASSQDGENGYTF.

This chain joins TRBV9 and TRBJ2-3, with 11 bases identical to TRBD1. CDR1 SGDLS and CDR2 YYNGEE come from the germline V gene. With 0 bases clipped from V and 4 bases from J, the junction kept 1 base outside the gene matches. This CDR3 spans 15 amino acids. The CDR3 DNA follows: TGTGCCAGCAGCGTAGTGGGACAGGGGGCAGATACGCAGTATTTT. It yields the protein CASSVVGQGADTQYF.

This clone was counted once. The V call is TRBV6-1, the J call TRBJ2-1; the D gene is possibly TRBD2 (6 bases). Germline V CDR1 and CDR2: MNHNS, SASEGT. Deletions cut 2 bases from V and 5 bases from J, with 16 bases between. This CDR3 has 16 residues. Here the CDR3 DNA reads TGTGCCAGCAGTGAATGGGAGGACACTGGCGACAATGAGCAGTTCTTC. This gives the protein CASSEWEDTGDNEQFF.

The chain uses TRBV5-8 and TRBJ2-5, with 9 bases that match TRBD2. CDR1 SGHTS and CDR2 YDEGEE come from the germline V gene. CDR3 length equals 16 residues. V lost 0 bases to trimming and J lost 4 bases; unmatched junction nucleotides: 7. The CDR3 coding sequence is TGTGCCAGCAGCTTGGGTGAAGCGGGAGGCGGAGAGACCCAGTACTTC. Translated, it gives CASSLGEAGGGETQYF. Full variable domain (missing parts from reference TRBV5-8 and TRBJ2-5): EAGVTQSPTHLIKTRGQQATLRCSPISGHTSVYWYQQALGLGLQFLLWYDEGEERNRGNFPPRFSGRQFPNYSSELNVNALELEDSALYLCASSLGEAGGGETQYFGPGTRLLVL.

This chain connects TRBV2 to TRBJ1-1; D gene uncertain. V dropped 5 bases and J dropped 0 bases, with 4 bases sitting between them. The CDR3 totals 12 residues. Germline V gene sequence: CDR1 SNHLY, CDR2 FYNNEI. CDR3 protein: CASSSMNTEAFF. Written as DNA, the CDR3 is TGTGCCAGCAGTTCAATGAACACTGAAGCTTTCTTT. Full variable domain (remainder filled in from reference TRBV2 and TRBJ1-1): EPEVTQTPSHQVTQMGQEVILRCVPISNHLYFYWYRQILGQKVEFLVSFYNNEISEKSEIFDDQFSVERPDGSNFTLKIRSTKLEDSAMYFCASSSMNTEAFFGQGTRLTVV.

This sequence joins TRBV7-9 and TRBJ1-2, with D perhaps TRBD1 (6 bases). This CDR3 has 15 residues. Germline V gene data show CDR1 as SEHNR and CDR2 as FQNEAQ (reference sequence). Deletions cut 4 bases from V and 2 bases from J, with 14 bases between. Here the CDR3 reads CASSSLLTGNYGYTF. The CDR3 DNA sequence: TGTGCCAGCAGCTCCCTGTTAACAGGGAACTATGGCTACACCTTC. The full variable domain, its missing parts supplied by reference TRBV7-9 and TRBJ1-2, is DTGVSQNPRHKITKRGQNVTFRCDPISEHNRLYWYRQTLGQGPEFLTYFQNEAQLEKSRLLSDRFSAERPKGSFSTLEIQRTEQGDSAMYLCASSSLLTGNYGYTFGSGTRLTVV.

This chain uses TRBV7-8 with TRBJ1-5; 11 bases are a match to TRBD1. The junction had 10 bases not matched to a gene; V was cut back by 5 bases and J by 4 bases. In germline, CDR1 is SGHVS, CDR2 FQNEAQ. The CDR3 is 17 residues long. The CDR3 DNA reads TGTGCCAGCAGCCCTAGGACAGGGGGCAACGTAAATCAGCCCCAGCATTTT. It codes for CASSPRTGGNVNQPQHF.

The V and J genes are TRBV12-5 and TRBJ2-1; D is ambiguous. CDR1 and CDR2 from the germline V gene are LGHNT and FRNRAP. V lost 3 bases and J 0 bases, leaving 9 bases between the germline ends. The CDR3 length is 15 residues. The CDR3: CASGLALSSYNEQFF. CDR3 DNA: TGTGCTAGTGGTTTAGCCCTGAGCTCCTACAATGAGCAGTTCTTC.

This chain joins TRBV7-2 and TRBJ1-3, with D possibly being TRBD1 (5 bases). The V gene's germline CDR1 is SGHTA and CDR2 FQGNSA. This CDR3 is 14 amino acids long. Trimming pared 7 bases from V and 0 bases from J, leaving 10 bases between. Written as DNA, the CDR3 is TGTGCCAGCACCATCGACAGCTCTGGAAACACCATATATTTT. It specifies CASTIDSSGNTIYF.

The chain joins TRBV19 to TRBJ1-1; D possibly corresponds to TRBD1 (6 bases). CDR1 and CDR2 (germline): LNHDA, SQIVND (reference sequence). This CDR3 is 13 amino acids long. The V end lost 4 bases, the J end lost 6 bases, and 12 bases lay between the germline ends. The chain's CDR3 is CASSKQGPPEAFF. For the CDR3, the DNA is TGTGCCAGTAGTAAACAGGGTCCCCCTGAAGCTTTCTTT.

The gene calls are TRBV18 and TRBJ1-3; 7 positions match TRBD1. The CDR3 contains 15 residues. Germline V gene data show CDR1 as KGHSH and CDR2 as LQKENI. Germline trimming cut 5 bases from V and 1 base from J; bases unmatched to any gene: 5. The CDR3 protein is CASSSRQGSGNTIYF. The DNA of the CDR3 is TGTGCCAGCTCATCACGACAGGGTTCTGGAAACACCATATATTTT. Full variable domain (remainder filled in from reference TRBV18 and TRBJ1-3): NAGVMQNPRHLVRRRGQEARLRCSPMKGHSHVYWYRQLPEEGLKFMVYLQKENIIDESGMPKERFSAEFPKEGPSILRIQQVVRGDSAAYFCASSSRQGSGNTIYFGEGSWLTVV.

The rearrangement links TRBV3-1 (or the pseudogene TRBV3-2) to TRBJ1-3, with D possibly being TRBD1 (5 bases). Per the germline V gene, CDR1 is LGHDT and CDR2 is YNNKEL (reference sequence). V shed 1 base and J shed 6 bases, with 7 bases lying between them. This CDR3 region has 13 residues. CDR3 in amino acids: CASSQAGVNTIYF. CDR3 nucleotides: TGTGCCAGCAGCCAAGCGGGGGTAAACACCATATATTTT.

This chain uses TRBV5-1 with TRBJ2-1; a weak D match, TRBD2 (5 bases). Looked up from germline, CDR1 is SGHRS and CDR2 is YFSETQ. CDR3 length equals 16 residues. Trimming took off 2 bases at V and 0 bases at J, with 12 bases between the two ends. CDR3: CASSFYSDSSYNEQFF. The CDR3 DNA reads TGCGCCAGCAGCTTCTATAGCGATAGCTCCTACAATGAGCAGTTCTTC. The variable domain in full, completed from reference TRBV5-1 and TRBJ2-1, reads KAGVTQTPRYLIKTRGQQVTLSCSPISGHRSVSWYQQTPGQGLQFLFEYFSETQRNKGNFPGRFSGRQFSNSRSEMNVSTLELGDSALYLCASSFYSDSSYNEQFFGPGTRLTVL.

The genes are TRBV18 and TRBJ1-3, with D tentatively TRBD1 (5 bases). Trimming cost V 3 bases and J 3 bases, with 12 bases left between them. Germline assignment: CDR1 KGHSH and CDR2 LQKENI. The CDR3 sequence is 15 residues long. In nucleotides, the CDR3 is TGTGCCAGCTCACCGCCTGGGACTTTTGGAAACACCATATATTTT. Amino acid sequence: CASSPPGTFGNTIYF. The whole variable domain, filled in from reference TRBV18 and TRBJ1-3, reads NAGVMQNPRHLVRRRGQEARLRCSPMKGHSHVYWYRQLPEEGLKFMVYLQKENIIDESGMPKERFSAEFPKEGPSILRIQQVVRGDSAAYFCASSPPGTFGNTIYFGEGSWLTVV.

This chain uses TRBV7-9 with TRBJ1-1; TRBD1 agrees at 9 bases. Trimming cost V 5 bases and J 4 bases; bases outside gene matches: 2. CDR1 is SEHNR and CDR2 is FQNEAQ in the germline V gene (reference sequence). The CDR3 loop spans 13 amino acids. The CDR3 reads CASSKTGGTEAFF. The CDR3 bases are TGTGCCAGCAGCAAGACAGGGGGCACTGAAGCTTTCTTT.

J is TRBJ1-1 and V is TRBV5-1, with TRBD1 matching 8 bases. Germline trimming cut 4 bases from V and 1 base from J; bases unmatched to any gene: 0. Germline assignment: CDR1 SGHRS and CDR2 YFSETQ. The CDR3 loop spans 13 amino acids. The DNA for the CDR3 is TGCGCCAGCAGCGGACAGGGGAACACTGAAGCTTTCTTT. Translation: CASSGQGNTEAFF.